This T cell receptor (beta chain) is from a study of T cells after yellow fever vaccination. Germline V lookup: CDR1 DFQATT, CDR2 SNEGSKA (reference sequence). CDR3 length: 11 residues. After removal of 6 bases from V and 11 bases from J, the junction contained 7 bases not matched to a gene. For TCR, cDNA came from 5'RACE template switching, which added a universal primer site and UMIs. TCRdb itself ran the 5' RACE reads through MiXCR, one entry per CDR3 protein. The table includes under 50,000 distinct CDR3 sequences, around 6.4% detected once. General observations from the study: Reappearance after the booster was observed for most primary-vaccination clones (around 95% CD4, about 86% CD8). Repertoires obtained by FACS sorting could include abundant clonotypes that entered as contaminants from the bulk population.

The rearrangement joins TRBV20-1 to TRBJ1-5; 7 nucleotides agree with TRBD1. This receptor was identified in a young man who received the YFV17D yellow fever vaccine. The source was PBMCs, either bulk or a sorted T-cell subset (CD4+, CD8+, memory, or dextramer-sorted; not recorded which), collected 45 days after the yellow fever booster vaccination. The chain's CDR3 is CSARGAMAQHF. As DNA, the CDR3 is TGCAGTGCCAGGGGGGCCATGGCCCAGCATTTT.